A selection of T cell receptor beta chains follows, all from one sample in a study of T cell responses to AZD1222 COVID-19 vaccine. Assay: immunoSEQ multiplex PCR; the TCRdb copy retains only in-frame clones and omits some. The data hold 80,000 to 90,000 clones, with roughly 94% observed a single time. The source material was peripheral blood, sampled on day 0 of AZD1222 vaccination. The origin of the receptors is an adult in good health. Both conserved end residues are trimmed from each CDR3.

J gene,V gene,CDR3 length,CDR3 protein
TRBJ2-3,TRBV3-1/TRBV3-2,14,ASARTSGKGADTQY
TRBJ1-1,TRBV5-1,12,ASSLEAGGTEAF
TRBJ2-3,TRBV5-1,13,ASSLAGASTDTQY
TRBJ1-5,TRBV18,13,ASSPRSTVDQPQH
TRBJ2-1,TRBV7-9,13,AYSSSGTGGHEQF
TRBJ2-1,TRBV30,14,AWTRGTSGSGGEQF
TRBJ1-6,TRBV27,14,ASSLTGTGGNSPLH
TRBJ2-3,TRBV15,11,ATSRDRTDTQY
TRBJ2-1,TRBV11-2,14,ASSLSLAGGWNEQF
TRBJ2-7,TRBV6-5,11,ASSTSGRHEQY
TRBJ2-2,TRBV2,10,ARGWGIGELF
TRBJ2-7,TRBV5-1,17,ASSLSRLAGESSLHEQY
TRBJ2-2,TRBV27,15,ASSYGLAGRGGGELF
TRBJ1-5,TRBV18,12,ASSPSRQNQPQH
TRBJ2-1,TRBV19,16,ASSMGLAGGRSYNEQF